The rows below give T cell receptor beta chains drawn from one sample of a study of cytomegalovirus exposure and HLA in healthy donors. Clones were sequenced by immunoSEQ multiplex PCR, and TCRdb holds only the in-frame ones, with some missing. The sample has around 250,000 clones, roughly 87% seen once. The sequencing sample was made of PBMCs. Every receptor here comes from a young woman in good health and CMV-seronegative. The conserved cysteine and the conserved F or W are not part of the CDR3 here. A D gene is named only where the DNA matches it firmly.

j_call: TRBJ2-5; v_call: TRBV5-5; d_call: .; cdr3_aa: ASSSRGQETQY
j_call: TRBJ1-3; v_call: TRBV6-1; d_call: .; cdr3_aa: ASSTGSSGNTIY
j_call: TRBJ1-4; v_call: TRBV6-5; d_call: .; cdr3_aa: ASNYSPTNEKLF
j_call: TRBJ2-7; v_call: TRBV11-2; d_call: .; cdr3_aa: ASSPHRRAYEQY
j_call: TRBJ2-5; v_call: TRBV6-5; d_call: .; cdr3_aa: ASSYVQGRVETQY
j_call: TRBJ2-4; v_call: TRBV27; d_call: .; cdr3_aa: ASSGLKNIQY
j_call: TRBJ2-6; v_call: TRBV19; d_call: TRBD1; cdr3_aa: ASNRGQGAASGANVLT
j_call: TRBJ1-2; v_call: TRBV29-1; d_call: TRBD1; cdr3_aa: SVESRGGGYT
j_call: TRBJ2-3; v_call: TRBV7-6; d_call: TRBD2; cdr3_aa: ASSLTGGRNTDTQY
j_call: TRBJ2-7; v_call: TRBV7-2; d_call: .; cdr3_aa: ASSQIGQQY
j_call: TRBJ1-4; v_call: TRBV25-1; d_call: .; cdr3_aa: ASSEDFGEKLF
j_call: TRBJ2-3; v_call: TRBV5-4; d_call: .; cdr3_aa: ASRPGFTDTQY
j_call: TRBJ2-7; v_call: TRBV4-3; d_call: .; cdr3_aa: ASSQGGRAAEQY
j_call: TRBJ2-1; v_call: TRBV7-3; d_call: .; cdr3_aa: ASSPPTHNEQF
j_call: TRBJ2-7; v_call: TRBV27; d_call: .; cdr3_aa: ASSFGASGEQY
j_call: TRBJ2-3; v_call: TRBV2; d_call: TRBD1; cdr3_aa: ASSEETGPTDTQY
j_call: TRBJ2-1; v_call: TRBV9; d_call: .; cdr3_aa: ASTPNMRRDHNEQF
j_call: TRBJ2-5; v_call: TRBV5-4; d_call: .; cdr3_aa: ASSPGHLQETQY
j_call: TRBJ2-2; v_call: TRBV6-1; d_call: .; cdr3_aa: ASRPYYGELF
j_call: TRBJ2-7; v_call: TRBV7-9; d_call: TRBD1; cdr3_aa: ASSPLDRRFYEQY
j_call: TRBJ1-4; v_call: TRBV4-2; d_call: .; cdr3_aa: ASSQGWKLF
j_call: TRBJ2-1; v_call: TRBV5-1; d_call: TRBD1; cdr3_aa: ASSTGQGTYNEQF
j_call: TRBJ1-5; v_call: TRBV18; d_call: TRBD1; cdr3_aa: ASSTWTGSNQPQH
j_call: TRBJ1-4; v_call: TRBV29-1; d_call: TRBD1; cdr3_aa: SVGEGQKHEKLF
j_call: TRBJ1-3; v_call: TRBV9; d_call: TRBD1; cdr3_aa: ASSVADRGLDTIY
j_call: TRBJ2-7; v_call: TRBV4-3; d_call: TRBD2; cdr3_aa: ASSQDRSGGQTRYEQY
j_call: TRBJ2-1; v_call: TRBV11-3; d_call: TRBD2; cdr3_aa: ASSAGLAGDEQF
j_call: TRBJ1-1; v_call: TRBV27; d_call: .; cdr3_aa: ASSLSARNTEAF
j_call: TRBJ2-7; v_call: TRBV20-1; d_call: .; cdr3_aa: SASFPGRQY
j_call: TRBJ2-3; v_call: TRBV12-2; d_call: .; cdr3_aa: ASRLQRELVRFTDTQY
j_call: TRBJ2-7; v_call: TRBV11-2; d_call: TRBD2; cdr3_aa: ASSLSAGTYEQY
j_call: TRBJ2-7; v_call: TRBV7-3; d_call: TRBD1; cdr3_aa: ASSPDRGYEQY
j_call: TRBJ1-2; v_call: TRBV27; d_call: .; cdr3_aa: ASSQGHGGYT
j_call: TRBJ1-3; v_call: TRBV30; d_call: .; cdr3_aa: AWSVRASPGNTIY
j_call: TRBJ2-7; v_call: TRBV11-3; d_call: TRBD2; cdr3_aa: ASSQPFAGVVYEQY
j_call: TRBJ2-3; v_call: TRBV28; d_call: .; cdr3_aa: ASSFSDTQY
j_call: TRBJ2-2; v_call: TRBV6-5; d_call: .; cdr3_aa: ASRGTPGELF
j_call: TRBJ2-1; v_call: TRBV10-2; d_call: TRBD2; cdr3_aa: ASSESSGSSYEQF
j_call: TRBJ1-3; v_call: TRBV2; d_call: .; cdr3_aa: ASRGGGGNTIY
j_call: TRBJ2-1; v_call: TRBV27; d_call: TRBD2; cdr3_aa: ASRPLAGGPATSYNEQF
j_call: TRBJ2-2; v_call: TRBV11-3; d_call: .; cdr3_aa: ASSFQTATGELF
j_call: TRBJ2-1; v_call: TRBV11-3; d_call: .; cdr3_aa: ASSTQRQDYNEQF
j_call: TRBJ2-1; v_call: TRBV29-1; d_call: .; cdr3_aa: SVAGTPGAYNEQF
j_call: TRBJ2-2; v_call: TRBV27; d_call: TRBD2; cdr3_aa: ASSFLAGGPGSFGELF
j_call: TRBJ2-3; v_call: TRBV11-3; d_call: .; cdr3_aa: ASSLGGVGTDTQY
j_call: TRBJ2-1; v_call: TRBV7-9; d_call: .; cdr3_aa: ASSLTSEQF